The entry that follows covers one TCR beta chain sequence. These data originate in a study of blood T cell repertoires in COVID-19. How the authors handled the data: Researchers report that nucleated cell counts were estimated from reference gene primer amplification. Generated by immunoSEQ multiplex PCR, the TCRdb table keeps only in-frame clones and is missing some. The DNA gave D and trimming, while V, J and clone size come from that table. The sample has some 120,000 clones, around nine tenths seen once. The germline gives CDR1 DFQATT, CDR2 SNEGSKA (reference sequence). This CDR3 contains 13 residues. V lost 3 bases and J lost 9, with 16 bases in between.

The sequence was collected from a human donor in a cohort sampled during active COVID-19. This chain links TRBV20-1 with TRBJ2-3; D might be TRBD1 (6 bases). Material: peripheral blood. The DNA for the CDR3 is TGCAGTGCTAGTTGGCCCAAAAGGGGGACGCAGTATTTT. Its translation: CSASWPKRGTQYF.